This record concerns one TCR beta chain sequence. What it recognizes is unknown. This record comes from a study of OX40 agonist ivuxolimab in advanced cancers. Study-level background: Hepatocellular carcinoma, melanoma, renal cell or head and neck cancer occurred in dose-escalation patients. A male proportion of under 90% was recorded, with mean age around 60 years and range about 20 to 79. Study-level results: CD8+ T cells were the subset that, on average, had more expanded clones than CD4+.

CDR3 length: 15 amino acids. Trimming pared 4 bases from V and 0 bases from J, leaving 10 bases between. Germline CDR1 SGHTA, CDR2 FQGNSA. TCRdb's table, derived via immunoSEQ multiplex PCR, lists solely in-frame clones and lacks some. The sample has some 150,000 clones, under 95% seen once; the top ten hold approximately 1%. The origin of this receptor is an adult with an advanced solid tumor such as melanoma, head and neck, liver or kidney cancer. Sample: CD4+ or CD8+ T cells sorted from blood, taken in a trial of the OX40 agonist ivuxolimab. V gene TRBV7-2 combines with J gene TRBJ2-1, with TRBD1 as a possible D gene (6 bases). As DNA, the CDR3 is TGTGCCAGCAGCTCAGGGGCCGGCTCCTACAATGAGCAGTTCTTC. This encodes CASSSGAGSYNEQFF.